The rows below give T cell receptor beta chains drawn from one sample of a study of neurological immune-mediated disorders. MiXCR, applied by TCRdb to the 5' RACE reads, yields one record per CDR3 protein. Altogether some 38,000 distinct CDR3 sequences are present, around 4% being singletons, with the ten largest covering 2.2%. Sequencing input: PBMCs. These receptor sequences come from a young man with multiple sclerosis. Both conserved end residues are part of each CDR3. Fields, in order: J gene, V gene, CDR3 length, CDR3 protein.

J: TRBJ2-3
V: TRBV5-6
length: 14
CDR3: CASSLAGLTDTQYF

J: TRBJ2-3
V: TRBV5-1
length: 16
CDR3: CASSLRVGGPGDTQYF

J: TRBJ2-1
V: TRBV6-1
length: 12
CDR3: CASGGGYNEQFF

J: TRBJ2-6
V: TRBV5-1
length: 14
CDR3: CASSFLSGANVLTF

J: TRBJ2-7
V: TRBV3-1
length: 15
CDR3: CASIDLAGGSYEQYF

J: TRBJ1-2
V: TRBV6-6
length: 14
CDR3: CASVEGQINYGYTF

J: TRBJ1-1
V: TRBV12-3/TRBV12-4
length: 14
CDR3: CASSPQRVNTEAFF

J: TRBJ2-4
V: TRBV24-1
length: 12
CDR3: CATAGGETIQYF

J: TRBJ2-1
V: TRBV12-3/TRBV12-4
length: 14
CDR3: CASISGGSYNEQFF

J: TRBJ1-2
V: TRBV24-1
length: 14
CDR3: CATSENSGGGGYTF

J: TRBJ2-1
V: TRBV12-3/TRBV12-4
length: 14
CDR3: CASSSNRGRNEQFF

J: TRBJ2-2
V: TRBV5-1
length: 16
CDR3: CASSLVGSRAPGELFF

J: TRBJ2-5
V: TRBV5-1
length: 14
CDR3: CASSLGSTQETQYF

J: TRBJ2-7
V: TRBV7-9
length: 15
CDR3: CASSLVGQGAYEQYF

J: TRBJ2-7
V: TRBV20-1
length: 15
CDR3: CSARDPAAPSYEQYF

J: TRBJ2-7
V: TRBV27
length: 14
CDR3: CASSSIEGSYEQYF

J: TRBJ1-6
V: TRBV19
length: 16
CDR3: CASSIGDGYGNSPLHF

J: TRBJ1-2
V: TRBV27
length: 13
CDR3: CASSLTVLESYTF

J: TRBJ2-2
V: TRBV20-1
length: 14
CDR3: CSAPTGIGGGELFF

J: TRBJ2-5
V: TRBV15
length: 14
CDR3: CATSRDRLQETQYF

J: TRBJ1-5
V: TRBV10-3
length: 13
CDR3: CAISDLGNQPQNF

J: TRBJ1-6
V: TRBV9
length: 17
CDR3: CASSVEQGPRHNSPLHF

J: TRBJ2-5
V: TRBV24-1
length: 16
CDR3: CATSDFEGLSQETQYF

J: TRBJ2-3
V: TRBV10-3
length: 15
CDR3: CAITEGLRDTDTQYF

J: TRBJ2-2
V: TRBV27
length: 15
CDR3: CASSLRGSNTGELFF

J: TRBJ2-5
V: TRBV25-1
length: 14
CDR3: CASNARGAQETQYF

J: TRBJ2-2
V: TRBV5-1
length: 13
CDR3: CASSLGTTGELFF

J: TRBJ1-1
V: TRBV20-1
length: 13
CDR3: CSARVRMNTEAFF

J: TRBJ2-1
V: TRBV20-1
length: 13
CDR3: CSAPGYIYNEQFF

J: TRBJ2-3
V: TRBV20-1
length: 14
CDR3: CSADERGPGDTQYF

J: TRBJ2-2
V: TRBV4-2
length: 15
CDR3: CASSSRGGNTGELFF

J: TRBJ1-2
V: TRBV7-2
length: 13
CDR3: CASSVGSWEGYTF

J: TRBJ2-1
V: TRBV7-3
length: 16
CDR3: CASSSLPRGAENEQFF

J: TRBJ1-5
V: TRBV12-3/TRBV12-4
length: 15
CDR3: CASSPSGGTNQPQNF

J: TRBJ2-7
V: TRBV28
length: 13
CDR3: CASSPRTSYEQYF

J: TRBJ2-2
V: TRBV6-2/TRBV6-3
length: 14
CDR3: CASSYSDNTGELFF

J: TRBJ2-3
V: TRBV5-1
length: 14
CDR3: CASSLIAGTDTQYF

J: TRBJ2-7
V: TRBV7-2
length: 13
CDR3: CASSSQALYEQYF

J: TRBJ1-2
V: TRBV10-3
length: 12
CDR3: CAISATDYGYTF

J: TRBJ1-1
V: TRBV12-3/TRBV12-4
length: 19
CDR3: CASSFPPGTGWPRNTEAFF

J: TRBJ2-1
V: TRBV20-1
length: 18
CDR3: CSARAASGQARSGNEQFF